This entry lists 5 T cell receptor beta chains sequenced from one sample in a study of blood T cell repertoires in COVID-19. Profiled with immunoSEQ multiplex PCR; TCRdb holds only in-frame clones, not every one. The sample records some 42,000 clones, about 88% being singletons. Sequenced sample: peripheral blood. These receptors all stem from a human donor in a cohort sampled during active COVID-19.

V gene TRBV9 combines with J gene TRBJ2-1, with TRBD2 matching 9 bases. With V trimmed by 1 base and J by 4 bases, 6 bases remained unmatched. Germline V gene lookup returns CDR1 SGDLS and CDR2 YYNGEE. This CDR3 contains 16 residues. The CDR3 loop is CASSVRSSGVYNEQFF. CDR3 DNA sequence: TGTGCCAGCAGCGTAAGGTCTAGCGGGGTTTACAATGAGCAGTTCTTC.

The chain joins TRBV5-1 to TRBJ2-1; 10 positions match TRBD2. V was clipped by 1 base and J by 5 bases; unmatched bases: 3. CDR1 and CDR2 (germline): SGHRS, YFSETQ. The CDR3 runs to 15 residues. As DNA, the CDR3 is TGCGCCAGCAGCTTGCGCACTAGCGGGGACAATGAGCAGTTCTTC. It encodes CASSLRTSGDNEQFF.

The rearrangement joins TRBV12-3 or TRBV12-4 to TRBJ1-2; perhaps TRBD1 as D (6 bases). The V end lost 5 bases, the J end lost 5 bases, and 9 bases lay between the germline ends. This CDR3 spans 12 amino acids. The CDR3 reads CASSQGGYGYTF. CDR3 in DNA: TGTGCCAGCAGTCAAGGGGGATATGGCTACACCTTC.

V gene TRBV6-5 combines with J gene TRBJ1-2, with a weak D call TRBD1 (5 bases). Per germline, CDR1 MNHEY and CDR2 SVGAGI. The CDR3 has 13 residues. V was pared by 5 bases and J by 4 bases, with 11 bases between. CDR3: CASSTGGLYGYTF. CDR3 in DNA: TGTGCCAGCAGTACCGGGGGTCTCTATGGCTACACCTTC.

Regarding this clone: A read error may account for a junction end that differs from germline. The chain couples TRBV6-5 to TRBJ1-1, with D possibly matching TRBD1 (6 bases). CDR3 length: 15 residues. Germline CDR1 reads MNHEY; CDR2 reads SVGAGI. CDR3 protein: CASSFRDMGNPEAFF. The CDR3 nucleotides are TGTGCCAGCAGTTTCCGGGACATGGGGAACCCTGAAGCTTTCTTT.